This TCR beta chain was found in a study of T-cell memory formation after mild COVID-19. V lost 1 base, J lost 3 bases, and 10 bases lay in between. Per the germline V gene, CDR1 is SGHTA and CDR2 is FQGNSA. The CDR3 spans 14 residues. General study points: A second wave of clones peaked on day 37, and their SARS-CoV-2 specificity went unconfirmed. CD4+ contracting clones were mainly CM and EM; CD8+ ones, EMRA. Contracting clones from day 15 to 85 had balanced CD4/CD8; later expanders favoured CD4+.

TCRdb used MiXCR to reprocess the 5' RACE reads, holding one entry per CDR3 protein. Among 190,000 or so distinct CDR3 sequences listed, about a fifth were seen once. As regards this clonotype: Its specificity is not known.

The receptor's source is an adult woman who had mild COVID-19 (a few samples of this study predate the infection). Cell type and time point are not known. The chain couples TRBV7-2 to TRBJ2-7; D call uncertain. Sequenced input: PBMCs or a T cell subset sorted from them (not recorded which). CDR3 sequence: CASSLGSAYYEQYF. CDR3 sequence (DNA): TGTGCCAGCAGCTTAGGTTCGGCCTACTACGAGCAGTACTTC.